This TCR beta chain was obtained from a study of T-cell memory formation after mild COVID-19. About the research overall: TCR clusters showed largely donor specificity.

With V trimmed by 7 bases and J by 2 bases, 8 bases remained unmatched. There are 14 residues in the CDR3. Germline V gene lookup returns CDR1 SEHNR and CDR2 FQNEAQ (reference sequence). Ten or more counts support this clonotype. The antigen remains unidentified. Study-wide points: Pre-infection memory already had some responding clones, implying cross-reactive memory joined. Mostly located in CM and EM were contracting CD4+ clones, with contracting CD8+ clones located in EMRA.

UMIs and sample barcodes were carried by the TCR alpha and TCR beta cDNA libraries that 5'RACE produced using constant-segment primers. TCRdb redid the calling of the 5' RACE reads with MiXCR, one entry per CDR3 protein. The repertoire holds 100,000 to 120,000 distinct CDR3 sequences, 22% seen once, with approximately 40% in the top ten. The sequenced material came from PBMCs or a T cell subset sorted from them (not recorded which). This clonotype was sampled from a man in his late teens or twenties who had mild COVID-19 (a few samples of this study predate the infection). Cell type and time point are not known. The J gene is TRBJ2-7, the V gene TRBV7-9, with TRBD1 identical over 7 bases. In nucleotides, the CDR3 is TGTGCCAGCACCCATACCACAGGGGCCTACGAGCAGTACTTC. Protein sequence: CASTHTTGAYEQYF.